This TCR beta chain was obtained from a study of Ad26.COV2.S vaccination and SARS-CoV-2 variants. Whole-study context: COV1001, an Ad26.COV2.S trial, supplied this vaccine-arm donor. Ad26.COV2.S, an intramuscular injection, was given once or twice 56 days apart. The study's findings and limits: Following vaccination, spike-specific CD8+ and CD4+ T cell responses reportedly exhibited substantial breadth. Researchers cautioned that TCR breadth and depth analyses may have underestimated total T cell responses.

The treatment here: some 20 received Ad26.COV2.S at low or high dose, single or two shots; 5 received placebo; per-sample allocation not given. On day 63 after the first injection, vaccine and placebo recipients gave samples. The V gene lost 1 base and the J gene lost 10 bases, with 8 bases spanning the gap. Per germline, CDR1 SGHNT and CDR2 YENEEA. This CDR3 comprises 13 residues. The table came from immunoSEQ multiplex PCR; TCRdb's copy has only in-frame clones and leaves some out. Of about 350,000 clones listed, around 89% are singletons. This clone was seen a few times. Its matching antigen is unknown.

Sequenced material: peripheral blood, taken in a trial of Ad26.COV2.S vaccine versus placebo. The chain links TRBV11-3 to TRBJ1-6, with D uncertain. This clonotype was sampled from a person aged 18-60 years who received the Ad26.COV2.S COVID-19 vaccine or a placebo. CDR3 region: CASSLVDGSPLHF. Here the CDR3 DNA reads TGTGCCAGCAGCTTAGTTGATGGCTCACCCCTCCACTTT.